This TCR beta chain was observed in a study of CD8 T cells in Susac syndrome. Trimming left V 4 bases short and J 2 bases short, with 9 bases between. Germline CDR1 GTSNPN, CDR2 SVGIG (reference sequence). The CDR3 covers 13 residues. When the RNA was reverse transcribed, random hexamers were used with an input of roughly 0.45 to 1 ug. The immunoSEQ assay covered 54 Vbeta and 13 Jbeta segments for CDR3. MiXCR, applied by TCRdb to the immunoSEQ multiplex PCR reads, yields one record per CDR3 protein. The data contain 130,000 or so distinct CDR3 sequences, about 95% of them seen just once; the ten biggest clones take up about 0.28%.

The chain recombines TRBV30 with TRBJ2-1; a possible D gene is TRBD2 (5 bases). The sample was CD8+ T cells from PBMCs. The source is a human donor with Susac syndrome. The CDR3 spells CAWKGATYNEQFF. Here the CDR3 DNA reads TGTGCCTGGAAGGGAGCTACCTACAATGAGCAGTTCTTC.